The rows below give T cell receptor beta chains drawn from one sample of a study of T cell responses to AZD1222 COVID-19 vaccine. Repertoires were generated with immunoSEQ multiplex PCR, while TCRdb's copy carries only in-frame clones and drops some. Among more than 110,000 clones listed, approximately 90% were seen once. The sample here was peripheral blood, taken 28 days after the second AZD1222 dose. The receptors here all came from an adult who received the AZD1222 COVID-19 vaccine. Both conserved end residues are part of each CDR3. A D gene is named only where the DNA matches it firmly. Clone sizes are given selectively: once, few, many, or a class where the clone is expanded.

D gene | J gene | clone size | V gene | CDR3 DNA | CDR3 protein
TRBD2 | TRBJ2-1 | . | TRBV7-8 | TGTGCCAGCAGCCCCAGACTAGCGGGTCCCCGACGGAACTATGAGCAGTTCTTC | CASSPRLAGPRRNYEQFF
. | TRBJ2-7 | . | TRBV6-1 | TGTGCCAGCAGTGAACACGGGAAATACGAGCAGTACTTC | CASSEHGKYEQYF
. | TRBJ1-1 | . | TRBV18 | TGTGCCAGCTCACCGAGGACAGTAGGAACTGAAGCTTTCTTT | CASSPRTVGTEAFF
TRBD2 | TRBJ2-7 | . | TRBV12-3/TRBV12-4 | TGTGCCAGCAGTTATACTAGCGGGAGCGAGCAGTACTTC | CASSYTSGSEQYF
. | TRBJ1-3 | . | TRBV15 | TGTGCCACCAGCAGAGATCCCGGCAGCTCTGGAAACACCATATATTTT | CATSRDPGSSGNTIYF
. | TRBJ1-5 | . | TRBV28 | TGTGCCAGCAGGGGGCAGGGAAACAATCAGCCCCAGCATTTT | CASRGQGNNQPQHF
. | TRBJ1-5 | . | TRBV24-1 | TGTGCCACCAGTGATCCGGACTGGAATCAGCCCCAGCATTTT | CATSDPDWNQPQHF
TRBD1 | TRBJ1-6 | . | TRBV27 | TGTGCCAGCAGCCATGGACAGGGTTATAATTCACCCCTCCACTTT | CASSHGQGYNSPLHF
TRBD1 | TRBJ2-7 | . | TRBV4-3 | TGCGCCAGCAGCCAAGGTGGGACAGGGGTCTACGAGCAGTACTTC | CASSQGGTGVYEQYF
TRBD2 | TRBJ2-5 | . | TRBV11-3 | TGTGCCAGCAGCTCCCGAGGACTAGCGGGCTGCCGCTACCAAGAGACCCAGTACTTC | CASSSRGLAGCRYQETQYF
TRBD1 | TRBJ1-5 | . | TRBV9 | TGTGCCAGCAGCGTAGGGCCCGACAGGGTGCTAGGGCCCCAGCATTTT | CASSVGPDRVLGPQHF
. | TRBJ1-1 | . | TRBV5-1 | TGCGCCAGCAGCCCGGGCAGAATGAACACTGAAGCTTTCTTT | CASSPGRMNTEAFF
TRBD1 | TRBJ1-1 | . | TRBV27 | TGTGCCAGCAGGCGGACAGGGGAGGGTCACACTGAAGCTTTCTTT | CASRRTGEGHTEAFF
. | TRBJ1-3 | . | TRBV6-5 | TGTGCCAGCAGTTACTCAGGCTCTGGAAACACCATATATTTT | CASSYSGSGNTIYF
TRBD2 | TRBJ2-5 | . | TRBV24-1 | TGTGCCACCAGTGATTTGAATCTAGCGGGAGGGCCGGGGGAGACCCAGTACTTC | CATSDLNLAGGPGETQYF
. | TRBJ1-1 | . | TRBV12-3/TRBV12-4 | TGTGCCAGCAGTTTTCGGGGTCCTGGTATAATCTTT | CASSFRGPGIIF
. | TRBJ1-2 | . | TRBV28 | TGTGCCAGCAACATAGGGCAGGGAGACTATGGCTACACCTTC | CASNIGQGDYGYTF
. | TRBJ1-4 | once | TRBV5-4 | TGTGCCAGCAGTTCGACAAGGGACGGACGGGAAAAACTGTTTTTT | CASSSTRDGREKLFF
TRBD1 | TRBJ1-5 | once | TRBV19 | TGTGCCAGTGAACCGGGACAGGGGACTGCTAGCAATCAGCCCCAGCATTTT | CASEPGQGTASNQPQHF
TRBD1 | TRBJ1-5 | . | TRBV28 | TGTGCCAGCAGTTTCCCGGGACAGGGAAATCAGCCCCAGCATTTT | CASSFPGQGNQPQHF
TRBD2 | TRBJ2-7 | . | TRBV5-1 | TGCGCCAGCAGCTCGCGACTAGCGGGAGGGCCTGGATACGAGCAGTACTTC | CASSSRLAGGPGYEQYF
. | TRBJ1-2 | . | TRBV5-1 | TGCGCCAGCAGCCCCGACAACCTGTCCTATGGCTACACCTTC | CASSPDNLSYGYTF
. | TRBJ2-1 | . | TRBV29-1 | TGCAGCGTTGTGTACGGGAATTCCTACAATGAGCAGTTCTTC | CSVVYGNSYNEQFF
. | TRBJ2-7 | once | TRBV18 | TGTGCCAGCTCCCCGGTCGCGGGCGAGCAGTACTTC | CASSPVAGEQYF
TRBD1 | TRBJ1-5 | . | TRBV4-1 | TGCGCCAGCAGCCGGGCAGGGGGCTTCAATCAGCCCCAGCATTTT | CASSRAGGFNQPQHF
. | TRBJ2-2 | once | TRBV7-2 | TGTGCCAGCAGCTTAGTGCAGGGGTACGGGGAGCTGTTTTTT | CASSLVQGYGELFF
TRBD2 | TRBJ2-3 | . | TRBV29-1 | TGCAGCGCCCAAGACGGACTAGCGGGAGCAGGAGATACGCAGTATTTT | CSAQDGLAGAGDTQYF
TRBD2 | TRBJ2-3 | . | TRBV15 | TGTGCCTCAGGGTTGGGACTAGCCCGTTATTTT | CASGLGLARYF
TRBD1 | TRBJ1-1 | . | TRBV5-4 | TGTGCCAGCAGGCCCGACAGGGCAAACACTGAAGCTTTCTTT | CASRPDRANTEAFF
. | TRBJ2-2 | . | TRBV19 | TGTGCCAGTAGGAATCGGCCCGGGGAGCTGTTTTTT | CASRNRPGELFF
. | TRBJ1-2 | . | TRBV20-1 | TGCAGTGCTAGAAGCCCCCTTGGCTACACCTTC | CSARSPLGYTF
TRBD1 | TRBJ1-5 | . | TRBV27 | TGTGCCAGCAGGCAGACAGGGGAGTATCAGCCCCAGCATTTT | CASRQTGEYQPQHF
TRBD1 | TRBJ1-1 | . | TRBV28 | TGTGCCAGCAGTCGATCTCGGACAGGGGGCGGGGCTGAAGCTTTCTTT | CASSRSRTGGGAEAFF
. | TRBJ1-3 | once | TRBV28 | TGTGCCAGCACCCTTGAGGGGGGGCGTAGAGGAAACACCATATATTTT | CASTLEGGRRGNTIYF
TRBD1 | TRBJ1-1 | . | TRBV6-2/TRBV6-3 | TGTGCCAGCAGCCTAGGGACAGGACGGAACACTGAAGCTTTCTTT | CASSLGTGRNTEAFF
TRBD2 | TRBJ2-7 | . | TRBV27 | TGTGCCAGCAGTTTATTGAGGACTAGCGGGAGGGTCTACGAGCAGTACTTC | CASSLLRTSGRVYEQYF
TRBD1 | TRBJ2-1 | . | TRBV6-2/TRBV6-3 | TGTGCCAGCAGCCGGGACAGGGATTTTAGGAATGAGCAGTTCTTC | CASSRDRDFRNEQFF
. | TRBJ1-5 | once | TRBV30 | TGTGCCTGGAGTGACCGGATACAGGGAGGTCAGCCCCAGCATTTT | CAWSDRIQGGQPQHF
. | TRBJ1-4 | . | TRBV5-8 | TGTGCCAGCAGCCCAAGACTGAAAACTAATGAAAAACTGTTTTTT | CASSPRLKTNEKLFF
TRBD1 | TRBJ2-3 | . | TRBV18 | TGTGCCAGCTCACCACGGCCGCCACAGGGGGCGCGTAGCACAGATACGCAGTATTTT | CASSPRPPQGARSTDTQYF